The sequence of this TCR beta chain was determined in a study of T cells after yellow fever vaccination. TCR cDNA was made by 5'RACE template switching, adding a universal primer site and UMIs. TCRdb called the 5' RACE reads again in MiXCR, with one record for every CDR3 protein. This sample carries around 360,000 distinct CDR3 sequences, around 10% of them seen once, and the ten largest clones take around 18%. The CDR3 is 12 residues long. Trimming pared 2 bases from V and 6 bases from J, leaving 7 bases between. The germline V gene has CDR1 SGHRS and CDR2 YFSETQ. The table lists this clonotype with many counts. Its antigen is not identified. Notes on the study in general: The booster response re-showed most primary clones: around 95% CD4, approximately 90% CD8. FACS-sorted repertoires could contain abundant clonotypes contaminating from the bulk population.

The genes are TRBV5-1 and TRBJ2-3; D is undetermined. The receptor was isolated from a man aged 18 to 29 who received the YFV17D yellow fever vaccine. The starting material was PBMCs, obtained on the day of the first yellow fever vaccination. The CDR3 loop is CASSFFMDTQYF. The CDR3 region has the DNA TGCGCCAGCAGCTTTTTTATGGATACGCAGTATTTT.